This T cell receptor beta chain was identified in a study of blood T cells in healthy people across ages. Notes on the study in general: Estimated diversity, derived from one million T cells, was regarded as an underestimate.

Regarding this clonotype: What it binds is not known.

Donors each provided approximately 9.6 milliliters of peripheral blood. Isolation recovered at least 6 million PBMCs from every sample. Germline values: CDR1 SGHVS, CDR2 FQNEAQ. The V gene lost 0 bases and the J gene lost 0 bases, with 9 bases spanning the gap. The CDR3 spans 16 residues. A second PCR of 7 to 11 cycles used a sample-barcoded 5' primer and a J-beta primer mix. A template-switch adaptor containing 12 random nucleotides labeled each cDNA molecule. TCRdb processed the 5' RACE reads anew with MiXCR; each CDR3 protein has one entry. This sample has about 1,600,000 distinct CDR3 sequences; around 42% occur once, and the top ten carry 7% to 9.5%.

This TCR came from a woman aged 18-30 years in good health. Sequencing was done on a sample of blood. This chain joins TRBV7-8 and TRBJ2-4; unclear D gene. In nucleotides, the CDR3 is TGTGCCAGCAGCTTAGCCGGAATGCTAGCCAAAAACATTCAGTACTTC. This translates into CASSLAGMLAKNIQYF.